This TCR beta chain was captured by sequencing in a study of monozygotic twins with inflammatory bowel disease. Study observations and caveats: Among IBD patients, TCRbeta diversity (inverse Simpson) was lower than in healthy co-twins. A single strong clonotype or signal linked to IBD was not supported.

TCRdb derives one entry per CDR3 protein from the 5' RACE reads, leaving out DNA. Recorded for this sample: approximately 330,000 distinct CDR3 sequences. In regard to this clonotype: Its antigen is unknown.

There are 16 residues in the CDR3. Germline CDR1 is MGHRA and CDR2 is YSYEKL. This rearrangement joins TRBV4-1 to TRBJ2-1; without DNA, the TCRdb call of TRBD1 cannot be checked. This receptor was identified in a human donor with ulcerative colitis or Crohn's disease, or a healthy co-twin of an affected twin (not recorded which). Sequenced sample: blood. This chain's CDR3 is CASSPVRAGRNNEQFF.